The 28 T cell receptor beta chains below come from one sample, sequenced in a study of blood T cell repertoires in COVID-19. Sequencing was performed with immunoSEQ multiplex PCR; in TCRdb, only in-frame clones are kept and a portion is missing. The sample lists roughly 150,000 clones; 81% were seen once. The sample was PBMCs or T cells enriched from blood (not recorded which). These receptor sequences come from a woman aged 40-49 years with acute COVID-19.

CDR3 region: CASSSTSGWETQYF. The CDR3 DNA follows: TGTGCCAGCAGTTCTACTAGCGGGTGGGAGACCCAGTACTTC. The chain carries TRBV6-5 and TRBJ2-5; TRBD2 matches 9 bases. Germline V gene sequence: CDR1 MNHEY, CDR2 SVGAGI. This CDR3 region has 14 residues. V shed 4 bases, J shed 5 bases, and the junction held 5 bases outside the gene matches.

V and J are TRBV5-1 and TRBJ2-5, with 13 positions matching TRBD2. The V gene's germline CDR1 is SGHRS and CDR2 YFSETQ. The CDR3 has 19 amino acids. Trimming cost V 3 bases and J 5 bases; bases outside gene matches: 16. The CDR3 DNA reads TGCGCCAGCAGCTATCGGACTAGCGGGAGTACGGGACTTGGGGAGACCCAGTACTTC. This encodes CASSYRTSGSTGLGETQYF. Drawing the rest from reference TRBV5-1 and TRBJ2-5, the complete variable domain is KAGVTQTPRYLIKTRGQQVTLSCSPISGHRSVSWYQQTPGQGLQFLFEYFSETQRNKGNFPGRFSGRQFSNSRSEMNVSTLELGDSALYLCASSYRTSGSTGLGETQYFGPGTRLLVL.

The chain couples TRBV5-1 to TRBJ2-5, with D possibly matching TRBD2 (5 bases). Germline V gene data show CDR1 as SGHRS and CDR2 as YFSETQ. CDR3 length: 12 amino acids. V lost 3 bases and J lost 7, with 10 bases in between. DNA of the CDR3: TGCGCCAGCAGCTCCGAGGGTGGGACCCAGTACTTC. This encodes CASSSEGGTQYF.

V is TRBV27 and J is TRBJ2-7; 7 bases map to TRBD1. The CDR3 sequence is 14 residues long. Looked up from germline, CDR1 is MNHEY and CDR2 is SMNVEV (reference sequence). V dropped 3 bases and J dropped 3; count of bases not matched to a gene: 5. The CDR3 is CASSFTAGGYEQYF. DNA for the CDR3: TGTGCCAGCAGTTTTACGGCAGGGGGCTACGAGCAGTACTTC.

The rearrangement links TRBV5-8 to TRBJ1-3; the D is unclear. The V end was cut by 2 bases, the J end by 2 bases, with 17 bases between. The CDR3 has 17 residues. From germline, CDR1 is SGHTS and CDR2 YDEGEE. CDR3 nucleotide sequence: TGTGCCAGCAGCTTTGACTATGGCAGGCTCCCTGGAAACACCATATATTTT. This gives the protein CASSFDYGRLPGNTIYF.

The CDR3 is CASSLVSGRAGEQYF. The CDR3 nucleotides are TGTGCCAGCAGCTTAGTAAGCGGGAGAGCAGGCGAGCAGTACTTC. V and J are TRBV7-2 and TRBJ2-7, with 8 bases lining up with TRBD2. CDR3 size: 15 residues. Germline CDR1 reads SGHTA; CDR2 reads FQGNSA. Trimming took 1 base from V and 6 from J; bases not matched to a gene: 8.

V is TRBV2 and J is TRBJ2-7, with 8 nucleotides matching TRBD2. Losses at the gene ends were 8 bases for V and 1 base for J; bases not matched to a gene: 4. Germline V gives CDR1 SNHLY, CDR2 FYNNEI. The CDR3 has 13 residues. CDR3 amino acids: CASSAGASYEQYV. The CDR3 DNA follows: TGTGCCAGCTCAGCGGGAGCTTCCTACGAGCAGTACGTC.

The chain combines TRBV25-1 with TRBJ2-1; 8 bases match TRBD1. Trimming at V came to 6 bases and at J to 8 bases, leaving 9 bases not matched to a gene. CDR1 is MGHDK, CDR2 SYGVNS, per germline. The CDR3 is 14 amino acids. CDR3 protein: CASSRQGLVDEQFF. The CDR3 DNA reads as TGTGCCAGCAGCCGACAGGGGTTAGTCGATGAGCAGTTCTTC.

The CDR3 here is CASSYSGGNTEAFF. The CDR3, as DNA: TGTGCCAGCAGTTACTCGGGAGGGAACACTGAAGCTTTCTTT. The chain carries TRBV6-5 and TRBJ1-1; no clear D gene. The CDR3 spans 14 residues. V was trimmed by 0 bases and J by 1 base, leaving 6 bases between them. Germline V gene sequence: CDR1 MNHEY, CDR2 SVGAGI.

This chain uses TRBV5-5 with TRBJ1-2, with 10 bases identical to TRBD1. The CDR3 is 16 residues long. V lost 2 bases to trimming and J lost 6 bases; unmatched junction nucleotides: 10. CDR1 is SGHKS, CDR2 YYEKEE, per germline (reference sequence). The CDR3 DNA reads TGTGCCAGCAGCTTCGGGGACAGGGGCAGGGAAGATGGCTACACCTTC. Translated: CASSFGDRGREDGYTF.

This clone was found once. This chain links TRBV11-2 with TRBJ2-2, with 9 bases identical to TRBD1. The ends lost 5 bases at V and 0 bases at J; junction bases unmatched: 10. The length of the CDR3 is 18 residues. Germline V lookup: CDR1 SGHAT, CDR2 FQNNGV. This CDR3 is CASSSTSGTGPNTGELFF. CDR3 nucleotide sequence: TGTGCCAGCAGCAGCACCAGCGGGACAGGGCCGAACACCGGGGAGCTGTTTTTT.

The rearrangement joins TRBV7-9 to TRBJ1-2; the D gene is possibly TRBD1 (5 bases). V lost 5 bases, J lost 3 bases, and 19 bases lay in between. This CDR3 region has 16 residues. Germline V CDR1 and CDR2: SEHNR, FQNEAQ (reference sequence). CDR3 nucleotide sequence: TGTGCCAGCAGCCGACCTCCGACCTGGGGGGACTATGGCTACACCTTC. Residues: CASSRPPTWGDYGYTF. The whole variable domain, remainder taken from reference TRBV7-9 and TRBJ1-2, is DTGVSQNPRHKITKRGQNVTFRCDPISEHNRLYWYRQTLGQGPEFLTYFQNEAQLEKSRLLSDRFSAERPKGSFSTLEIQRTEQGDSAMYLCASSRPPTWGDYGYTFGSGTRLTVV.

The rearrangement links TRBV18 to TRBJ1-1; 8 bases match TRBD1. Germline CDR1 KGHSH, CDR2 LQKENI. The V segment lost 2 bases and the J segment 9 bases; nucleotides outside the gene matches: 5. This CDR3 comprises 13 residues. The chain's CDR3 is CASSPGTGDQAFF. The CDR3 DNA reads TGTGCCAGCTCACCAGGGACAGGTGACCAAGCTTTCTTT.

The rearrangement links TRBV3-1 (or the pseudogene TRBV3-2) to TRBJ2-7; 9 positions agree with TRBD2. The germline CDR1 and CDR2 sequences are LGHDT and YNNKEL (reference sequence). This CDR3 is built from 15 residues. V was pared by 1 base and J by 0 bases, with 1 base of the junction left unmatched. CDR3 DNA sequence: TGTGCCAGCAGCCAAGGGACTAGCGCCTCCTACGAGCAGTACTTC. Translation: CASSQGTSASYEQYF.

This chain links TRBV4-2 with TRBJ2-2; 11 bases map to TRBD2. The CDR3 has 18 amino acids. From germline, CDR1 is LGHNA and CDR2 YNFKEQ. V was pared by 5 bases and J by 7 bases, with 15 bases of the junction left unmatched. CDR3 coding DNA: TGTGCCAGCAGCTCCGGGGGTAGCGGGAGGGCCGGGAACGGGGAGCTGTTTTTT. It translates to CASSSGGSGRAGNGELFF.

The chain links TRBV5-1 to TRBJ1-1; TRBD1 matches 12 bases. This CDR3 has 15 amino acids. J lost 3 bases, V lost 4 bases, and 4 bases had no gene match. The germline V gene has CDR1 SGHRS and CDR2 YFSETQ. CDR3 residues: CASSQGQGAHTEAFF. DNA of the CDR3: TGCGCCAGCAGCCAGGGACAGGGGGCCCACACTGAAGCTTTCTTT.

This clone has a handful of counts. The chain joins TRBV6-5 to TRBJ2-5, with a possible D match to TRBD2 (5 bases). V was cut by 0 bases and J by 0 bases, with 11 bases left in between. There are 16 residues in the CDR3. CDR1 MNHEY and CDR2 SVGAGI come from the germline V gene. The CDR3 spells CASSYSFTGNQETQYF. The CDR3 DNA is TGTGCCAGCAGTTACTCCTTTACGGGGAACCAAGAGACCCAGTACTTC.

This clone was counted a few times. The rearrangement joins TRBV5-1 to TRBJ2-7; 8 nucleotides line up with TRBD1. CDR1 and CDR2 (germline): SGHRS, YFSETQ. The junction had 9 bases not matched to a gene; V was cut back by 7 bases and J by 6 bases. This CDR3 contains 13 residues. The CDR3 sequence: CASQTGELREQYF. The CDR3 nucleotides are TGCGCCAGCCAGACAGGGGAGCTACGCGAGCAGTACTTC.

The chain is built from TRBV5-1 and TRBJ2-7; D possibly corresponds to TRBD2 (5 bases). Germline-derived CDR1 and CDR2 are SGHRS and YFSETQ. The CDR3 is 15 residues long. Trimming stripped 0 bases from V and 1 base from J, with 11 bases between. The CDR3 region is CASSLGSSPSYEQYF. The CDR3, as DNA: TGCGCCAGCAGCTTGGGGTCTAGCCCTTCCTACGAGCAGTACTTC.

V and J are TRBV13 and TRBJ2-1, with 10 bases that match TRBD1. V lost 5 bases and J lost 5; bases outside the gene matches: 6. CDR1 and CDR2 (germline): PRHDT, FYEKMQ (reference sequence). CDR3 size: 15 residues. The CDR3 loop reads CASSTGQGGNNEQFF. The CDR3 coding sequence is TGTGCCAGCAGCACCGGACAGGGGGGTAACAATGAGCAGTTCTTC. Complete variable domain (other parts from reference TRBV13 and TRBJ2-1): AAGVIQSPRHLIKEKRETATLKCYPIPRHDTVYWYQQGPGQDPQFLISFYEKMQSDKGSIPDRFSAQQFSDYHSELNMSSLELGDSALYFCASSTGQGGNNEQFFGPGTRLTVL.

Note on this clone: Other DNA sequences of this sample code for an identical CDR3. V usage is TRBV5-1 and J usage is TRBJ2-2; TRBD2 matches at 7 bases. CDR1 and CDR2 (germline): SGHRS, YFSETQ. Losses at the gene ends were 0 bases for V and 1 base for J; bases not matched to a gene: 3. This CDR3 contains 16 residues. CDR3 loop: CASSLGASGNTGELFF. CDR3 DNA sequence: TGCGCCAGCAGCTTGGGGGCTAGCGGGAACACCGGGGAGCTGTTTTTT.

This clone was counted a few times. The CDR3 reads CASSNPTGRGDEQYF. CDR3 in DNA: TGTGCCAGCAGCAATCCCACAGGGAGGGGCGACGAGCAGTACTTC. The V gene is TRBV5-4, the J gene TRBJ2-7; weak D call: TRBD2 (7 bases). Trimming stripped 4 bases from V and 5 bases from J, with 19 bases between. From germline, CDR1 is SGHNT and CDR2 YYREEE (reference sequence). The CDR3 covers 15 residues.

This clone has only a few counts. In the same sample, other DNA sequences code for this CDR3. The chain uses TRBV4-1 and TRBJ2-5, with a tentative D call TRBD2 (6 bases). V gave up 2 bases and J gave up 2 bases, with 6 bases separating them. The germline CDR1 and CDR2 sequences are MGHRA and YSYEKL. The CDR3 runs to 13 residues. The CDR3 coding sequence is TGCGCCAGCAGCCAACGGGGGCAAGAGACCCAGTACTTC. As protein: CASSQRGQETQYF.

The chain links TRBV5-5 to TRBJ2-2, with 7 bases lining up with TRBD1. V dropped 2 bases and J dropped 5; count of bases not matched to a gene: 12. CDR1 is SGHKS, CDR2 YYEKEE, per germline (reference sequence). The CDR3 has 17 amino acids. The DNA of the CDR3 is TGTGCCAGCAGCTTCCGACCTCAGATACAGGGGACCGGGGAGCTGTTTTTT. It codes for CASSFRPQIQGTGELFF. Full variable domain (remainder filled in from reference TRBV5-5 and TRBJ2-2): DAGVTQSPTHLIKTRGQQVTLRCSPISGHKSVSWYQQVLGQGPQFIFQYYEKEERGRGNFPDRFSARQFPNYSSELNVNALLLGDSALYLCASSFRPQIQGTGELFFGEGSRLTVL.

Here the CDR3 DNA reads TGTGCCAGCAGCCCCCCGGGACTTGACTCCTACAATGAGCAGTTCTTC. It codes for CASSPPGLDSYNEQFF. V gene TRBV7-2 combines with J gene TRBJ2-1, with D tentatively TRBD2 (6 bases). Germline V gene lookup returns CDR1 SGHTA and CDR2 FQGNSA. The V end was cut by 5 bases, the J end by 0 bases, with 14 bases between. The CDR3 sequence is 16 residues long.

The genes are TRBV6-5 and TRBJ2-1; D ambiguous. The CDR3 extends over 16 amino acids. V was pared by 0 bases and J by 5 bases, with 14 bases between. Looked up from germline, CDR1 is MNHEY and CDR2 is SVGAGI. The CDR3 reads CASSYSPGWPNNEQFF. CDR3 nucleotide sequence: TGTGCCAGCAGTTACTCCCCCGGGTGGCCCAACAATGAGCAGTTCTTC.

This clone was seen a few times. Germline is not matched at one junction end, which may reflect a read error. V usage is TRBV6-1 and J usage is TRBJ2-1; TRBD2 agrees at 13 bases. This CDR3 comprises 17 residues. Germline CDR1 MNHNS, CDR2 SASEGT. The CDR3 protein is CASREGSTSGRERRQFF. CDR3 sequence (DNA): TGTGCCAGCAGAGAAGGGTCCACTAGCGGGAGGGAACGTAGGCAGTTCTTC.

This clone was seen a single time. The V and J genes are TRBV7-8 and TRBJ2-3, with TRBD2 identical over 10 bases. V gave up 1 base and J gave up 4 bases; unmatched junction bases: 5. This CDR3 has 16 residues. Germline CDR1 SGHVS, CDR2 FQNEAQ. CDR3 bases: TGTGCCAGCAGCTTAGGGGCTAGCGGGAGCGCAGATACGCAGTATTTT. This sequence encodes CASSLGASGSADTQYF.